Here is one T cell receptor beta chain with its context. Original handling: How many nucleated cells were present was estimated from reference gene primer amplification. Some clones are missing from TCRdb's copy, which holds only in-frame ones; the method was immunoSEQ multiplex PCR. That table furnishes V, J and clone size, whereas the DNA furnished D and trimming. The repertoire holds approximately 180,000 clones, with roughly 90% as singletons. V was trimmed by 5 bases and J by 5 bases, leaving 19 bases between them. Germline V gene lookup returns CDR1 KGHDR and CDR2 SFDVKD. The CDR3 runs to 16 residues. This sample was included in a study of blood T cell repertoires in COVID-19. Study-wide context: Sites across the United States, Italy and Spain contributed samples from acute and convalescent COVID-19. Sources were T cells, B-cell-depleted T cells, or PBMCs; the material itself was cDNA or gDNA.

Sequencing used peripheral blood. This receptor was identified in a woman aged 50 to 65 with acute or convalescent COVID-19. The chain joins TRBV24-1 to TRBJ2-3; weak D call: TRBD2 (7 bases). CDR3 protein: CATSGWGGNPGDTQYF. DNA for the CDR3: TGTGCCACCAGTGGCTGGGGGGGCAATCCGGGAGATACGCAGTATTTT.